This entry lists 32 T cell receptor beta chains sequenced from one sample in a study of shared clonotypes between healthy human individuals. Sequenced by immunoSEQ multiplex PCR; TCRdb stores in-frame clones only, minus some. The table lists a few hundred thousand clones, 95% to 98% of them singletons. The sample comprised naive CD4+ T cells sorted from blood. Described subset: CD45RA+ positively selected. Receptors originate from a woman younger than 45 in good health.

This clone was counted a single time. The chain recombines TRBV5-4 with TRBJ2-1, with D unresolved. Trimming removed 1 base at V and 9 bases at J, with 8 bases between. Germline CDR1 and CDR2: SGHNT and YYREEE (reference sequence). The CDR3 is 12 amino acids. CDR3: CASSLSAIEQFF. As DNA, the CDR3 is TGTGCCAGCAGCTTGTCTGCTATTGAGCAGTTCTTC.

This clone was counted between two and nine times. The J gene is TRBJ1-5, the V gene TRBV19; no definite D call. The germline V gene encodes CDR1 LNHDA and CDR2 SQIVND (reference sequence). V was trimmed by 0 bases and J by 4 bases, leaving 7 bases between them. This CDR3 contains 14 residues. CDR3 sequence: CASSIDRLNQPQHF. CDR3 bases: TGTGCCAGTAGTATAGACAGACTTAATCAGCCCCAGCATTTT.

V is TRBV5-4 and J is TRBJ2-1; the D call may be TRBD1 or TRBD2 (6 bases each). V dropped 4 bases and J dropped 0 bases, with 14 bases sitting between them. Germline loops: CDR1 SGHNT, CDR2 YYREEE (reference sequence). This CDR3 has 16 residues. The CDR3 coding sequence is TGTGCCAGCAGCCCGGGGGCGTTGAGCTCCTACAATGAGCAGTTCTTC. Translating gives CASSPGALSSYNEQFF.

The chain couples TRBV2 to TRBJ1-5; 10 bases agree with TRBD1. The CDR3 runs to 16 residues. After removal of 3 bases from V and 1 base from J, the junction contained 3 bases not matched to a gene. The V gene's germline CDR1 is SNHLY and CDR2 FYNNEI. The CDR3 is CASSDRTGGSNQPQHF. The CDR3 DNA reads TGTGCCAGCAGTGACAGGACAGGGGGGAGCAATCAGCCCCAGCATTTT.

The J gene is TRBJ1-1, the V gene TRBV5-1; no firm D call. The CDR3 covers 15 residues. Germline V gives CDR1 SGHRS, CDR2 YFSETQ. Trimming took 2 bases from V and 4 from J, leaving 15 bases between them. CDR3 sequence reads: CASSFDHPEITEAFF. The CDR3 bases are TGCGCCAGCAGCTTCGATCATCCAGAGATCACTGAAGCTTTCTTT.

The chain links TRBV2 to TRBJ1-6; no definite D call. The CDR3 is 15 residues long. Deletions cut 3 bases from V and 0 bases from J, with 6 bases between. Looked up from germline, CDR1 is SNHLY and CDR2 is FYNNEI. The CDR3: CASSEDSSYNSPLHF. The CDR3 coding sequence is TGTGCCAGCAGTGAGGATAGCTCCTATAATTCACCCCTCCACTTT.

The chain uses TRBV19 and TRBJ2-6, with unresolved D. Germline assignment: CDR1 LNHDA and CDR2 SQIVND (reference sequence). V was clipped by 3 bases and J by 0 bases, with 6 bases between them. The CDR3 length is 15 residues. The CDR3 protein is CASSIQSSGANVLTF. In DNA form, the CDR3 reads TGTGCCAGTAGTATTCAGAGCTCTGGGGCCAACGTCCTGACTTTC.

The chain carries TRBV27 and TRBJ2-1; 7 bases align to TRBD2. This CDR3 spans 14 amino acids. Looked up from germline, CDR1 is MNHEY and CDR2 is SMNVEV (reference sequence). V was clipped by 3 bases and J by 4 bases; unmatched bases: 3. The CDR3 is CASSFSGAYNEQFF. The CDR3 bases are TGTGCCAGCAGTTTCAGCGGGGCATACAATGAGCAGTTCTTC.

The rearrangement uses TRBV4-1 and TRBJ2-7; tentative D call: TRBD2 (6 bases). V lost 1 base, J lost 4 bases, and 23 bases lay in between. This CDR3 is 18 amino acids long. CDR1 is MGHRA and CDR2 is YSYEKL in the germline V gene. The CDR3 loop is CASSQGGRTSKSWYEQYF. In nucleotides, the CDR3 is TGCGCCAGCAGCCAAGGAGGCCGCACTAGCAAGTCTTGGTACGAGCAGTACTTC.

The J gene is TRBJ1-1, the V gene TRBV19; D unresolved. The CDR3 consists of 15 residues. The ends were cut back, 1 base at V and 0 bases at J, with 9 bases in the middle. CDR1 is LNHDA, CDR2 SQIVND, per germline (reference sequence). The DNA for the CDR3 is TGTGCCAGTAGTATAGGGCGGCAGTTGAACACTGAAGCTTTCTTT. Its translation: CASSIGRQLNTEAFF.

The J gene is TRBJ2-7, the V gene TRBV30; unclear D gene. V was cut by 1 base and J by 4 bases, with 11 bases left in between. The germline gives CDR1 GTSNPN, CDR2 SVGIG (reference sequence). CDR3 length equals 13 residues. The CDR3 coding sequence is TGTGCCTGGAGTGCTCCACAACCTTACGAGCAGTACTTC. It specifies CAWSAPQPYEQYF.

The V and J genes are TRBV2 and TRBJ2-5; D remains unclear. Per the germline V gene, CDR1 is SNHLY and CDR2 is FYNNEI. The CDR3 is 15 amino acids. Trimming pared 2 bases from V and 2 bases from J, leaving 12 bases between. This CDR3 is CASSELGLIQETQYF. The CDR3 coding sequence is TGTGCCAGCAGTGAATTAGGGCTAATACAAGAGACCCAGTACTTC.

This chain joins TRBV7-9 and TRBJ2-2; TRBD1 matches 7 bases. Germline CDR1 is SEHNR and CDR2 is FQNEAQ (reference sequence). The CDR3 has 15 amino acids. The trim removed 4 bases at V and 8 bases at J, leaving 10 bases unmatched. As DNA, the CDR3 is TGTGCCAGCAGCTCGACAGGGCTCGAGTCTGGGGAGCTGTTTTTT. This sequence encodes CASSSTGLESGELFF.

The chain recombines TRBV6-1 with TRBJ1-2; TRBD1 might be the D (5 bases). This CDR3 comprises 15 residues. Germline lookup yields CDR1 MNHNS and CDR2 SASEGT. Trimming removed 7 bases from V and 4 bases from J, with 19 bases in between. The CDR3 nucleotides read TGTGCCAGCACCTTCAGGACACGATTCAGCTATGGCTACACCTTC. Amino acids: CASTFRTRFSYGYTF.

The rearrangement joins TRBV5-1 to TRBJ2-7, with a tentative D call TRBD1 (6 bases). The V and J ends lost 0 bases and 5 bases respectively, with 15 bases between them. This CDR3 contains 15 residues. Germline assignment: CDR1 SGHRS and CDR2 YFSETQ. CDR3 protein: CASSLVRTDPHEQYF. In nucleotides, the CDR3 is TGCGCCAGCAGCTTGGTACGGACAGACCCTCACGAGCAGTACTTC.

With regard to this clone: The same CDR3 can be traced to other DNA sequences in this sample. V usage is TRBV5-1 and J usage is TRBJ2-5; D is unresolved. The germline gives CDR1 SGHRS, CDR2 YFSETQ. The V gene lost 0 bases and the J gene lost 3 bases, with 6 bases spanning the gap. The CDR3 runs to 13 residues. The CDR3 DNA is TGCGCCAGCAGCTTGGTGGCCGAAGAGACCCAGTACTTC. Its translation: CASSLVAEETQYF.

The V gene is TRBV28, the J gene TRBJ1-5, with a tentative D call TRBD1 (5 bases). Germline V gene data show CDR1 as MDHEN and CDR2 as SYDVKM. V was clipped by 3 bases and J by 4 bases, with 7 bases between them. CDR3 length: 13 amino acids. In nucleotides, the CDR3 is TGTGCCAGCAGTTTGGGGCCTAATCAGCCCCAGCATTTT. Translating gives CASSLGPNQPQHF. Looking up the rest from reference TRBV28 and TRBJ1-5 gives the full variable domain: DVKVTQSSRYLVKRTGEKVFLECVQDMDHENMFWYRQDPGLGLRLIYFSYDVKMKEKGDIPEGYSVSREKKERFSLILESASTNQTSMYLCASSLGPNQPQHFGDGTRLSIL.

The chain is built from TRBV5-1 and TRBJ2-3; D is undetermined. CDR3 length equals 16 residues. Per germline, CDR1 SGHRS and CDR2 YFSETQ. Trimming left V 0 bases short and J 2 bases short, with 13 bases between. CDR3 protein: CASSLGPPLYTDTQYF. In DNA form, the CDR3 reads TGCGCCAGCAGCTTGGGCCCCCCCTTGTACACAGATACGCAGTATTTT.

The chain employs TRBV4-2 and TRBJ2-6; 12 bases line up with TRBD1. Germline V lookup: CDR1 LGHNA, CDR2 YNFKEQ. The CDR3 is 18 amino acids. Trimming took 1 base from V and 2 from J; bases not matched to a gene: 3. The CDR3 sequence is CASSQGGQGAAGANVLTF. The CDR3 DNA follows: TGTGCCAGCAGCCAAGGGGGACAGGGGGCGGCTGGGGCCAACGTCCTGACTTTC.

The chain recombines TRBV6-1 with TRBJ1-1; D is perhaps TRBD1 (6 bases). The germline CDR1 and CDR2 sequences are MNHNS and SASEGT. The CDR3 has 12 amino acids. V was pared by 7 bases and J by 11 bases, with 17 bases between. Here the CDR3 DNA reads TGTGCCAGCACCGTTGGACAGATCTACGCTTTCTTT. Translation gives CASTVGQIYAFF.

V is TRBV14 and J is TRBJ2-7; D is tentatively TRBD1 or TRBD2 (5 bases each). CDR1 is SGHDN, CDR2 FVKESK, per germline. Trimming removed 2 bases from V and 4 bases from J, with 21 bases in between. This CDR3 spans 17 amino acids. This CDR3 reads CASSQPAKRGRRYEQYF. The CDR3 coding sequence is TGTGCCAGCAGCCAACCTGCAAAGAGGGGACGTCGGTACGAGCAGTACTTC.

The V and J genes are TRBV18 and TRBJ2-6; D might be TRBD1 or TRBD2, each matching 6 bases. Trimming removed 4 bases from V and 0 bases from J, with 13 bases in between. There are 17 residues in the CDR3. Germline values: CDR1 KGHSH, CDR2 LQKENI. The DNA of the CDR3 is TGTGCCAGCTCACGGGGGGCGCCGGGCTCTGGGGCCAACGTCCTGACTTTC. It yields the protein CASSRGAPGSGANVLTF. Complete variable domain (other parts from reference TRBV18 and TRBJ2-6): NAGVMQNPRHLVRRRGQEARLRCSPMKGHSHVYWYRQLPEEGLKFMVYLQKENIIDESGMPKERFSAEFPKEGPSILRIQQVVRGDSAAYFCASSRGAPGSGANVLTFGAGSRLTVL.

The V call is TRBV14, the J call TRBJ2-2; unclear D gene. CDR3 size: 15 residues. The germline gives CDR1 SGHDN, CDR2 FVKESK. The V gene lost 3 bases and the J gene lost 2 bases, with 10 bases spanning the gap. CDR3 in DNA: TGTGCCAGCAGCCAGCTCAAGCGTAACACCGGGGAGCTGTTTTTT. It specifies CASSQLKRNTGELFF.

V and J are TRBV18 and TRBJ2-3, with D uncertain. Germline assignment: CDR1 KGHSH and CDR2 LQKENI. CDR3 size: 13 residues. Trimming removed 2 bases from V and 4 bases from J, with 7 bases in between. The CDR3 nucleotides are TGTGCCAGCTCACCATCAAACGCAGATACGCAGTATTTT. Its protein is CASSPSNADTQYF.

J is TRBJ1-1 and V is TRBV5-8; 7 bases align to TRBD1. The ends lost 1 base at V and 5 bases at J; junction bases unmatched: 2. CDR3 length equals 13 residues. Per germline, CDR1 SGHTS and CDR2 YDEGEE. The CDR3 nucleotides are TGTGCCAGCAGCTTGTCAGGGGGGACTGAAGCTTTCTTT. It is translated as CASSLSGGTEAFF.

The rearrangement uses TRBV2 and TRBJ2-2, with TRBD2 as a possible D gene (6 bases). The germline CDR1 and CDR2 sequences are SNHLY and FYNNEI. The V and J ends lost 8 bases and 4 bases respectively, with 11 bases between them. The CDR3 is made up of 13 amino acids. The CDR3 sequence is CASGGRSTGELFF. The CDR3 nucleotides read TGTGCCAGCGGTGGGAGGAGCACCGGGGAGCTGTTTTTT.

The gene calls are TRBV9 and TRBJ2-1; the match to TRBD2 covers 11 bases. J gave up 8 bases and V 3 bases, and 4 bases lay outside the gene matches. Per germline, CDR1 SGDLS and CDR2 YYNGEE. The CDR3 is 14 residues long. The CDR3 DNA follows: TGTGCCAGCAGCGACACTAGCGGGAGCGATGAGCAGTTCTTC. Its protein product is CASSDTSGSDEQFF. The full variable domain, its missing parts supplied by reference TRBV9 and TRBJ2-1, is DSGVTQTPKHLITATGQRVTLRCSPRSGDLSVYWYQQSLDQGLQFLIQYYNGEERAKGNILERFSAQQFPDLHSELNLSSLELGDSALYFCASSDTSGSDEQFFGPGTRLTVL.

The CDR3 loop reads CASRFFGSGPGELFF. The CDR3 DNA reads TGTGCCAGTAGGTTTTTCGGGTCAGGGCCCGGGGAGCTGTTTTTT. The genes are TRBV19 and TRBJ2-2; D may be TRBD1 (5 bases). V was pared by 6 bases and J by 6 bases, with 17 bases between. Germline loops: CDR1 LNHDA, CDR2 SQIVND (reference sequence). There are 15 residues in the CDR3.

The J gene is TRBJ1-6, the V gene TRBV28; D gene unclear. Germline lookup yields CDR1 MDHEN and CDR2 SYDVKM. Trimming shortened V by 7 bases and J by 9 bases, and 19 bases separated the two germline ends. The CDR3 is 15 residues long. DNA for the CDR3: TGTGCCAGCAACACACCGGGCCCCAGTGGTTCACCCCTCCACTTT. Protein: CASNTPGPSGSPLHF.

The chain recombines TRBV18 with TRBJ2-5; D may be TRBD1 (6 bases). V shed 2 bases and J shed 3 bases, with 16 bases lying between them. The CDR3 loop spans 16 amino acids. Per the germline V gene, CDR1 is KGHSH and CDR2 is LQKENI. The CDR3: CASSPVWDKAKETQYF. The CDR3 nucleotides are TGTGCCAGCTCACCAGTCTGGGACAAAGCCAAAGAGACCCAGTACTTC.

The chain has TRBV29-1 and TRBJ2-1; D is possibly TRBD1 or TRBD2 (5 bases each). The CDR3 is made up of 14 amino acids. CDR1 is SQVTM, CDR2 ANQGSEA, per germline. V was clipped by 8 bases and J by 7 bases, with 21 bases between them. Here the CDR3 DNA reads TGCAGCTCAGAGGGGTCGGGAACTCTTAATGAGCAGTTCTTC. It yields the protein CSSEGSGTLNEQFF.

The gene calls are TRBV7-8 and TRBJ2-7, with 7 bases fitting TRBD2. The trim removed 4 bases at V and 0 bases at J, leaving 9 bases unmatched. CDR3 size: 16 residues. Germline V gene data show CDR1 as SGHVS and CDR2 as FQNEAQ. CDR3 in DNA: TGTGCCAGCAGCTCACACCCAGCGGGAAGCTCCTACGAGCAGTACTTC. This translates into CASSSHPAGSSYEQYF. Combining the CDR3 with reference TRBV7-8 and TRBJ2-7 gives the whole variable domain GAGVSQSPRYKVAKRGQDVALRCDPISGHVSLFWYQQALGQGPEFLTYFQNEAQLDKSGLPSDRFFAERPEGSVSTLKIQRTQQEDSAVYLCASSSHPAGSSYEQYFGPGTRLTVT.